The clone carrying this T cell receptor (beta chain) was observed once. Its antigen is unknown. Here immunoSEQ multiplex PCR was the method, and the copy in TCRdb shows in-frame clones only, minus some. Of 150,000 to 200,000 clones detected, roughly 89% appear once; the ten largest clones hold approximately 1.4%. This specimen belongs to a study of cytomegalovirus exposure and HLA in healthy donors. Findings and limits, study-wide: Researchers reported that a few CMV-associated chains were confirmed in vitro as CMV antigen-specific.

The CDR3 is 15 amino acids. V was clipped by 2 bases and J by 7 bases, with 12 bases between them. From germline, CDR1 is MGHDK and CDR2 SYGVNS. The material sequenced was PBMCs. The chain has TRBV25-1 and TRBJ1-6; perhaps TRBD1 as D (6 bases). The TCR originated in a woman aged 30 to 39 in good health and CMV-seronegative. The CDR3 DNA follows: TGTGCCAGCAGTGAAGGGGGCGCGAGGAATTCACCCCTCCACTTT. Amino acids: CASSEGGARNSPLHF. The variable domain in full, with the rest retrieved from reference TRBV25-1 and TRBJ1-6, is EADIYQTPRYLVIGTGKKITLECSQTMGHDKMYWYQQDPGMELHLIHYSYGVNSTEKGDLSSESTVSRIRTEHFPLTLESARPSHTSQYLCASSEGGARNSPLHFGNGTRLTVT.